The rows below give T cell receptor beta chains drawn from one sample of a study of CD8+ T cells in alopecia areata. Profiling relied on immunoSEQ multiplex PCR, and the TCRdb table lists in-frame clones only, not all of them. This sample has over 200,000 clones; more than 45% occur once, and the top ten carry around 0.44%. The sample in question was CD4+ T cells sorted from blood, obtained at week 0. The receptors were gathered from a human donor with alopecia areata. CDR3s include the opening cysteine and the closing phenylalanine or tryptophan. The D gene is left open where the match is weak. Clone sizes are given selectively: once, few, many, or a class where the clone is expanded.

size: NA
D: TRBD2
V: TRBV14
J: TRBJ2-3
CDR3: CASSQRLAGGPVVQYF
DNA: TGTGCCAGCAGCCAACGACTAGCGGGGGGCCCTGTGGTTCAGTATTTT

size: NA
D: TRBD2
V: TRBV30
J: TRBJ2-3
CDR3: CAWSVAGEHGTQYF
DNA: TGTGCCTGGAGCGTAGCGGGGGAGCACGGTACGCAGTATTTT

size: NA
D: NA
V: TRBV7-9
J: TRBJ2-1
CDR3: CASSSRGRWGNEQFF
DNA: TGTGCCAGCAGCTCAAGGGGCAGGTGGGGCAATGAGCAGTTCTTC

size: NA
D: NA
V: TRBV14
J: TRBJ2-7
CDR3: CASSQDAYKQYF
DNA: TGTGCCAGCAGCCAAGATGCTTACAAGCAGTACTTC

size: NA
D: NA
V: TRBV5-1
J: TRBJ2-5
CDR3: CASSLGQGKETQYF
DNA: TGCGCCAGCAGCTTGGGGCAGGGAAAGGAGACCCAGTACTTC

size: few
D: TRBD2
V: TRBV7-8
J: TRBJ2-1
CDR3: CASSLKRESSYNEQFF
DNA: TGTGCCAGCAGCTTGAAGCGGGAGAGCTCCTACAATGAGCAGTTCTTC

size: NA
D: NA
V: TRBV4-1
J: TRBJ2-7
CDR3: CASSQDNDLYEQYF
DNA: TGCGCCAGCAGCCAGGATAATGATCTCTACGAGCAGTACTTC

size: few
D: NA
V: TRBV4-1
J: TRBJ2-6
CDR3: CASSLGFEGSGANVLTF
DNA: TGCGCCAGCAGCCTCGGGTTTGAGGGAAGTGGGGCCAACGTCCTGACTTTC

size: NA
D: TRBD2
V: TRBV30
J: TRBJ2-3
CDR3: CAWRLAGADTQYF
DNA: TGTGCCTGGAGACTAGCGGGGGCAGATACGCAGTATTTT

size: NA
D: NA
V: TRBV29-1
J: TRBJ2-7
CDR3: CSVVDIQGYYEQYF
DNA: TGCAGCGTTGTAGACATACAGGGATACTACGAGCAGTACTTC

size: NA
D: NA
V: TRBV6-5
J: TRBJ1-2
CDR3: CASSSRDGYTF
DNA: TGTGCCAGCAGTAGCAGGGATGGCTACACCTTC

size: NA
D: NA
V: TRBV29-1
J: TRBJ2-1
CDR3: CSQLQGYNEQFF
DNA: TGCAGCCAACTCCAGGGTTACAATGAGCAGTTCTTC

size: NA
D: NA
V: TRBV19
J: TRBJ2-2
CDR3: CASSPYGAGTGELFF
DNA: TGTGCCAGTAGTCCCTACGGCGCTGGCACCGGGGAGCTGTTTTTT

size: NA
D: NA
V: TRBV30
J: TRBJ1-3
CDR3: CAWNMLGSFTIYF
DNA: TGTGCCTGGAACATGTTGGGGAGCTTTACCATATATTTT

size: NA
D: NA
V: TRBV23-1
J: TRBJ1-1
CDR3: CASSQPPSETGGTEAFF
DNA: TGCGCCAGCAGTCAACCCCCCTCCGAGACGGGAGGGACTGAAGCTTTCTTT

size: NA
D: NA
V: TRBV5-1
J: TRBJ2-1
CDR3: CASSLDNEQFF
DNA: TGCGCCAGCAGCTTAGACAATGAGCAGTTCTTC

size: NA
D: TRBD1
V: TRBV19
J: TRBJ1-2
CDR3: CASSMTGTYGYTF
DNA: TGTGCCAGTAGTATGACAGGGACCTATGGCTACACCTTC

size: NA
D: NA
V: TRBV30
J: TRBJ2-5
CDR3: CAWRTGETQYF
DNA: TGTGCCTGGAGAACTGGGGAGACCCAGTACTTC

size: NA
D: NA
V: TRBV5-4
J: TRBJ2-3
CDR3: CASSLEDSPTDTQYF
DNA: TGTGCCAGCAGCTTGGAAGACAGCCCGACAGATACGCAGTATTTT

size: NA
D: NA
V: TRBV25-1
J: TRBJ2-7
CDR3: CASSIGDDEQYF
DNA: TGTGCCAGCAGTATCGGGGACGACGAGCAGTACTTC

size: few
D: TRBD1
V: TRBV5-1
J: TRBJ2-1
CDR3: CASSLGAGGSYNEQFF
DNA: TGCGCCAGCAGCTTGGGAGCAGGGGGCTCCTACAATGAGCAGTTCTTC

size: NA
D: NA
V: TRBV7-9
J: TRBJ1-1
CDR3: CASSRSSTAEAFF
DNA: TGTGCCAGCAGCCGGTCAAGTACTGCGGAAGCTTTCTTT

size: NA
D: NA
V: TRBV10-3
J: TRBJ2-3
CDR3: CAISESATADTQYF
DNA: TGTGCCATCAGTGAGTCAGCAACGGCAGATACGCAGTATTTT

size: few
D: NA
V: TRBV30
J: TRBJ2-5
CDR3: CAWSVSDQETQYF
DNA: TGTGCCTGGAGTGTGTCAGACCAAGAGACCCAGTACTTC

size: NA
D: TRBD1
V: TRBV18
J: TRBJ1-2
CDR3: CASSPDRGYGYTF
DNA: TGTGCCAGCTCACCGGACAGGGGTTATGGCTACACCTTC